This T cell receptor (beta chain) comes out of a study of cytotoxic CD8 clonotypes in ibrutinib-treated CLL (TCRdb year 2021). Turning to the overall study: The cohort included approximately 15 treatment-naive and ten to twelve relapsed/refractory patients; around 17 were IGHV unmutated. Cryopreserved peripheral blood mononuclear cells were obtained prior to treatment, at the time of response, and at either disease progression or sustained remission. Patients were still on ibrutinib when every remission and progressive disease sample was collected. Responses were partial in about 25 patients and complete in 2; after median approximately 69 months follow-up, about 14 stayed in remission and approximately 12 progressed. On average, each sample had approximately 260,000 productive templates and tens of thousands of productive rearrangements. Response samples were obtained after a median of around 11 months of treatment, with a range of about 6 to 40 months. Of the approximately 86 participants in the trial, 20 to 30 had longitudinal samples available. The research as a whole found: Sustained-remission and progressing patients did not have matched sampling times, and lymph node repertoires were not examined. Public clonotypes were found to be uncommon and were observed to contract or remain stable during treatment; the increase in clonality was shown to reflect expansion of private clonotypes at ibrutinib response. An increase in clonality was observed at ibrutinib response, with clonality remaining stable during sustained remission and falling back toward baseline at progression. Baseline clonality exceeded that of age-matched healthy donors and correlated strongly with circulating CD8+ T-cell counts.

The intended sense of this specimen's time point label: eleven to twelve months on ibrutinib. For TCR beta library preparation, roughly 2.2 micrograms of genomic DNA was extracted from cryopreserved PBMCs. Longitudinal blood samples from CLL patients on ibrutinib monotherapy were analyzed using high-throughput TCR beta sequencing. The patients were enrolled in a single-center, open-label phase 2 trial of ibrutinib monotherapy. On a MiSeq, deep resolution sequencing aimed for a depth between 1 in 1 million and 1 in 200,000 T cells, with each clonotype covered 10x on average. The immunoSEQ hsTCRB Kit was used to generate the TCR beta libraries. As for how the authors treated the data: ImmunoSEQ Data Assistant and ImmunoSEQ Analyzer were used for data analysis, and V, D and J genes were assigned according to IMGT definitions. Clonality, which ranges from 0 to 1, was calculated by subtracting the normalized Shannon entropy of productive rearrangement frequencies from one. Only overrepresented clonotypes making up at least 0.05% of each patient's repertoire were included in the public clonotype analysis. Repertoires from thirteen age-matched healthy donors in immuneACCESS were used as clonality controls. In TCRdb, the immuneACCESS table is reduced to in-frame sequences with V and J assigned. These tables do not hold every clone; where another copy was compared, an unresolved V gene accounts for under half, and the others remain unexplained. That table gives V, J and clone size, and the DNA gave D and trimming. The sample table holds nearly 85,000 clones, of which roughly 80% were seen once. Roughly 4.8% of the sample belongs to the ten largest clones.

V is pared back by 4 bases and J by 8 bases, with 9 bases lying between the germline termini. The CDR3 covers 12 residues, taking in both the cysteine and the phenylalanine. Left in the record is the CDR3 DNA by itself, 36 bases read in frame from the first base. The germline V gene (reference sequence) supplies CDR1 MNHEY and CDR2 SMNVEV. To note about this clone: Its antigen is still unknown. No base quality values were provided; no much bigger clone lies one nucleotide off.

The sequence was obtained from a human donor with chronic lymphocytic leukemia. Sequencing used PBMCs, obtained after 12 months of ibrutinib treatment. Recombination linked TRBV27 to TRBJ2-1; perhaps TRBD1 is the D gene, with 6 bases matching. CDR3 region: CASSSGVYEQFF. The DNA is TGTGCCAGCAGTTCAGGGGTATATGAGCAGTTCTTC.